The clone carrying this T cell receptor beta chain was detected only a few times. Its antigen is as yet unknown. Amplification of TCR beta CDR3 regions used RNA as the template. Primed by the HTBI set, a first-round RT-PCR was run on the TCR CDR3. TCRdb reprocessed the multiplex PCR reads with MiXCR, giving one entry per CDR3 protein. Here the sample spans 600,000 to 750,000 distinct CDR3 sequences, 17% being singletons. This entry belongs to a study of T cells in Graves' hyperthyroidism and ophthalmopathy. Points from the study as a whole: Ophthalmopathy was separated from stable hyperthyroidism by a 13 V-J model. In the blood, most expanded thyroid clonotypes above 0.001 appeared as well. With a median lead of approximately six months before onset, the model predicted ophthalmopathy.

J gave up 4 bases and V 0 bases, and 4 bases lay outside the gene matches. The length of the CDR3 is 15 residues. Looked up from germline, CDR1 is SGHAT and CDR2 is FQNNGV. PBMCs were collected from a 10 ml volume of fresh peripheral blood. The sequencing sample was made of blood. The chain uses TRBV11-2 and TRBJ1-1; 8 bases are shared with TRBD1. The sequence derives from a man aged 50 to 60 with Graves' hyperthyroidism. CDR3 DNA sequence: TGTGCCAGCAGCTTAGAGCCAGGGGGCGGCACTGAAGCTTTCTTT. Translation: CASSLEPGGGTEAFF.